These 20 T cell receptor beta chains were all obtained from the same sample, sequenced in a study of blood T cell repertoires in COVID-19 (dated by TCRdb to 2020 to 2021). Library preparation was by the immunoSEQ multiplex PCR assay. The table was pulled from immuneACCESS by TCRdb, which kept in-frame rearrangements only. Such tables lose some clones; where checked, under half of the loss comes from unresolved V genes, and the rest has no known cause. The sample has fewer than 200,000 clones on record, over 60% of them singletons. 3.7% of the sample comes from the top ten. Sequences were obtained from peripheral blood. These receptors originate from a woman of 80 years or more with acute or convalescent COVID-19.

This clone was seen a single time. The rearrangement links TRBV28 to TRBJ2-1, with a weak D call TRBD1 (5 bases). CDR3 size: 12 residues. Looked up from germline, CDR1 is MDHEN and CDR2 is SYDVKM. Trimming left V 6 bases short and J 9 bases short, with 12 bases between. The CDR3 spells CASRLTGLEQFF. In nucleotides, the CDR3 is TGTGCCAGCAGGTTAACAGGTCTTGAGCAGTTCTTC.

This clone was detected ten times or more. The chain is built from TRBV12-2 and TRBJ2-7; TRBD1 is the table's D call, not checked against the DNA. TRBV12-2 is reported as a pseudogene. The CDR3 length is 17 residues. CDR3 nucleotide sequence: TGTGCAAGTCGCTTAGTACCCCGACAGAAGGGCCGCTACGAGCAGTACTTC. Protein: CASRLVPRQKGRYEQYF.

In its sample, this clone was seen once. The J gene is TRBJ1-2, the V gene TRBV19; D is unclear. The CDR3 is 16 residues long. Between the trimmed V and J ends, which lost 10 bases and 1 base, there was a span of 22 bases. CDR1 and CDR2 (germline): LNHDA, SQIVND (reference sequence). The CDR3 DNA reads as TGTGCCACCGCTAACCATATACCGGACTATAACTATGGCTACACCTTC. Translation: CATANHIPDYNYGYTF.

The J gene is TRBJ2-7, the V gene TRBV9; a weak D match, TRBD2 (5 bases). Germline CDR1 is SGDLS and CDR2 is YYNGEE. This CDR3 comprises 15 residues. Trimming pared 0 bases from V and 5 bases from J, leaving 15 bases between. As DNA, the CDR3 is TGTGCCAGCAGCGTAGAGGCGAGGGCTATCAACGAGCAGTACTTC. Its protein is CASSVEARAINEQYF.

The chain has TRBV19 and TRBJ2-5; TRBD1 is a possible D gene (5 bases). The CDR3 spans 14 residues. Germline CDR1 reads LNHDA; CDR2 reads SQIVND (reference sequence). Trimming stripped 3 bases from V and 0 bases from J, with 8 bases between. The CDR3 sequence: CASSMNRNQETQYF. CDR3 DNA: TGTGCCAGTAGTATGAACAGGAACCAAGAGACCCAGTACTTC.

CDR3 coding DNA: TGTGCCAGCAGCTTGGGCTACGCTAGCACAGATACGCAGTATTTT. Translating gives CASSLGYASTDTQYF. The V and J genes are TRBV11-3 and TRBJ2-3; D is undetermined. The CDR3 extends over 15 amino acids. Germline CDR1 SGHNT, CDR2 YENEEA. Trimming removed 3 bases from V and 0 bases from J, with 10 bases in between.

The CDR3, as DNA: TGTGCCAGCAGCTTATCCCGACAGCTCGTACCTTACGAGCAGTACTTC. Translated: CASSLSRQLVPYEQYF. The genes are TRBV7-8 and TRBJ2-7; TRBD1 might be the D (5 bases). The CDR3 covers 16 residues. CDR1 SGHVS and CDR2 FQNEAQ come from the germline V gene. The V end lost 2 bases, the J end lost 4 bases, and 18 bases lay between the germline ends. The variable domain in full, completed from reference TRBV7-8 and TRBJ2-7, reads GAGVSQSPRYKVAKRGQDVALRCDPISGHVSLFWYQQALGQGPEFLTYFQNEAQLDKSGLPSDRFFAERPEGSVSTLKIQRTQQEDSAVYLCASSLSRQLVPYEQYFGPGTRLTVT.

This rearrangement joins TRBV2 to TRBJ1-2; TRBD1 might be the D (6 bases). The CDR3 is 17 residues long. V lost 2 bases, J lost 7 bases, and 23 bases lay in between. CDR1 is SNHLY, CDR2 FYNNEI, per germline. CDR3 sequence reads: CASSEWSSGTKSSGYTF. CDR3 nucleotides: TGTGCCAGCAGTGAATGGTCGTCTGGGACAAAGAGCTCTGGCTACACCTTC.

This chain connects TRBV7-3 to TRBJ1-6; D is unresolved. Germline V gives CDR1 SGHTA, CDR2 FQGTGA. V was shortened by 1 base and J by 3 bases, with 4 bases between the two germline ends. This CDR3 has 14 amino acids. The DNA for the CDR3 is TGTGCCAGCAGCTTAAGCTACTATAATTCACCCCTCCACTTT. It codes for CASSLSYYNSPLHF. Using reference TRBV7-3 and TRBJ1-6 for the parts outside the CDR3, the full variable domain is GAGVSQTPSNKVTEKGKYVELRCDPISGHTALYWYRQSLGQGPEFLIYFQGTGAADDSGLPNDRFFAVRPEGSVSTLKIQRTERGDSAVYLCASSLSYYNSPLHFGNGTRLTVT.

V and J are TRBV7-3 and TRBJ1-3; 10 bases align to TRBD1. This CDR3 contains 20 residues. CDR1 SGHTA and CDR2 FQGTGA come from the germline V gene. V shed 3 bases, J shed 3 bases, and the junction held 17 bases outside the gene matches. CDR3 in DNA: TGTGCCAGCAGCTTTCTGGAGACAGGGGGCGTTCTGAAGTTTGGAAACACCATATATTTT. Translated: CASSFLETGGVLKFGNTIYF.

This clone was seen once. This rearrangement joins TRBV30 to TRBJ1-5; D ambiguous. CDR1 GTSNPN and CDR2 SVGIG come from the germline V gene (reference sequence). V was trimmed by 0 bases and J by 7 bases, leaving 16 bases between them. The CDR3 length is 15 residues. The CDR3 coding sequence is TGTGCCTGGAGTGTAGGGAGGCCCCGGGGACAGCCCCAGCATTTT. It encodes CAWSVGRPRGQPQHF.

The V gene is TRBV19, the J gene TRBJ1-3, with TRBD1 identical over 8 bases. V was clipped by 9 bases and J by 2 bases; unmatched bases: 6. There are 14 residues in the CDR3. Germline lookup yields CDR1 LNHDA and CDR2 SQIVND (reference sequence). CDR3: CASPGQGAGNTIYF. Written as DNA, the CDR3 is TGTGCCAGCCCTGGACAGGGCGCTGGAAACACCATATATTTT. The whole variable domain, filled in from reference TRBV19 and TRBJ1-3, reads DGGITQSPKYLFRKEGQNVTLSCEQNLNHDAMYWYRQDPGQGLRLIYYSQIVNDFQKGDIAEGYSVSREKKESFPLTVTSAQKNPTAFYLCASPGQGAGNTIYFGEGSWLTVV.

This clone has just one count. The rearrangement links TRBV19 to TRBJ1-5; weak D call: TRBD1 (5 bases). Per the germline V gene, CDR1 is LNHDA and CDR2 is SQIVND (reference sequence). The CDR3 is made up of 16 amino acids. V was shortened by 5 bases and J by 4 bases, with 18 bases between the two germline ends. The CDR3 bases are TGTGCCAGTAGTCTAGGGACTGATGAGCCTAATCAGCCCCAGCATTTT. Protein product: CASSLGTDEPNQPQHF.

The CDR3 is CASSLRGGSSTEAFF. Written as DNA, the CDR3 is TGTGCCAGCAGCTTAAGAGGGGGTTCGAGCACTGAAGCTTTCTTT. J is TRBJ1-1 and V is TRBV11-2, with D possibly being TRBD1 (6 bases). The germline CDR1 and CDR2 sequences are SGHAT and FQNNGV. V was trimmed by 2 bases and J by 4 bases, leaving 14 bases between them. This CDR3 region has 15 residues.

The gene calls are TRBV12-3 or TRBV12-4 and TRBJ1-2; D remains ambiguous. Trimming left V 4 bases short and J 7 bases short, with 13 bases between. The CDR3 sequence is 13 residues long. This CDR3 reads CASSSRTGGGYTF. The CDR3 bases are TGTGCCAGCAGTTCACGGACCGGAGGTGGCTACACCTTC.

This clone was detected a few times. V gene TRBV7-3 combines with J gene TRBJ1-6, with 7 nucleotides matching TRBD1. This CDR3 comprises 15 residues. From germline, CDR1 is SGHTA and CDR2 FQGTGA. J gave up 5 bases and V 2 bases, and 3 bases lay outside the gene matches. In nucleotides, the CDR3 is TGTGCCAGCAGCTTACTCGGACAGGATAATTCACCCCTCCACTTT. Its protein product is CASSLLGQDNSPLHF.

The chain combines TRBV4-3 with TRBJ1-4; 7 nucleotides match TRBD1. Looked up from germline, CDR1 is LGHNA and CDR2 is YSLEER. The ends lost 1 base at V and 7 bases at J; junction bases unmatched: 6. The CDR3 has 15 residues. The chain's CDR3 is CASSQGDRTAEKLFF. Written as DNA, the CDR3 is TGCGCCAGCAGCCAAGGGGACAGAACCGCTGAAAAACTGTTTTTT.

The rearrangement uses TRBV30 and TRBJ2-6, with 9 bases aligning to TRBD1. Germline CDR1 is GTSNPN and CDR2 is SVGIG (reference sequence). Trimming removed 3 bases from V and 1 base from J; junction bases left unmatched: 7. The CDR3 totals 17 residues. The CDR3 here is CAWRMTGGGSGANVLTF. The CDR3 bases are TGTGCCTGGAGGATGACAGGGGGGGGTTCTGGGGCCAACGTCCTGACTTTC.

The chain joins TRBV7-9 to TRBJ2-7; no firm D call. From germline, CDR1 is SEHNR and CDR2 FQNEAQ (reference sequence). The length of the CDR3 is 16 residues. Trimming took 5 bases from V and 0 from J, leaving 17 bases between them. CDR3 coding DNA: TGTGCCAGCAGCCCCTGGTCAGGCAGGTCCTCCTACGAGCAGTACTTC. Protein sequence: CASSPWSGRSSYEQYF. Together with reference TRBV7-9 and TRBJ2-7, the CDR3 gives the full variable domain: DTGVSQNPRHKITKRGQNVTFRCDPISEHNRLYWYRQTLGQGPEFLTYFQNEAQLEKSRLLSDRFSAERPKGSFSTLEIQRTEQGDSAMYLCASSPWSGRSSYEQYFGPGTRLTVT.

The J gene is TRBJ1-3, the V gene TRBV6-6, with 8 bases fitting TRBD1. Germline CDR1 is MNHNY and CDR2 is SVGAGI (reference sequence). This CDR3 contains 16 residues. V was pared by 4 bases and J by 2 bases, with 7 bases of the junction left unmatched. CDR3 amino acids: CASSSPGQEAGNTIYF. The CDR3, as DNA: TGTGCCAGCAGTTCGCCGGGACAGGAGGCTGGAAACACCATATATTTT.